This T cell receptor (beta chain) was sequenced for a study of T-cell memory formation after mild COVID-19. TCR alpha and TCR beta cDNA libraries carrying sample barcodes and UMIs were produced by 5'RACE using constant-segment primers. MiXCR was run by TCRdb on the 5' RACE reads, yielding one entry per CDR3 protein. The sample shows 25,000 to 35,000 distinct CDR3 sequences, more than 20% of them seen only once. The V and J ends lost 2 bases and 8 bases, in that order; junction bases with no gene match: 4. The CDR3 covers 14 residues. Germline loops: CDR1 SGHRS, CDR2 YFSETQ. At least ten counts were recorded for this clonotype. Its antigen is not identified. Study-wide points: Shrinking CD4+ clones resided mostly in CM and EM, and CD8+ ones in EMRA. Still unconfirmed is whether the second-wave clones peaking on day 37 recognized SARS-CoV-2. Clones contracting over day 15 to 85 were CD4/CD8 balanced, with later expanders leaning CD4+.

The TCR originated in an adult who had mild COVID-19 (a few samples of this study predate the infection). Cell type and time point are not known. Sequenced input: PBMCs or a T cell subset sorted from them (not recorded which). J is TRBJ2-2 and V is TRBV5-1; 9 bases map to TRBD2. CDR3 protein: CASSFSGSGGELFF. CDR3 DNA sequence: TGCGCCAGCAGCTTTAGCGGGAGCGGAGGGGAGCTGTTTTTT.